The 18 T cell receptor beta chains below all came from one sample that was sequenced in a study of shared clonotypes between healthy human individuals. The repertoire was sequenced with immunoSEQ multiplex PCR; TCRdb's copy has only in-frame clones and lacks some. The data hold about 470,000 clones, with roughly 83% observed a single time. The sample taken for sequencing was PBMCs. Every receptor here comes from a middle-aged woman in good health. Some clones in this sample may be carry-over from other donors' samples.

The chain recombines TRBV5-4 with TRBJ2-7; TRBD1 agrees at 7 bases. J was trimmed by 5 bases and V by 5 bases; bases with no gene match: 7. The germline V gene has CDR1 SGHNT and CDR2 YYREEE (reference sequence). The CDR3 loop spans 13 amino acids. CDR3 residues: CASRADRVDEQYF. CDR3 in DNA: TGTGCCAGCAGAGCCGACAGGGTCGACGAGCAGTACTTC. Complete variable domain (other parts from reference TRBV5-4 and TRBJ2-7): ETGVTQSPTHLIKTRGQQVTLRCSSQSGHNTVSWYQQALGQGPQFIFQYYREEENGRGNFPPRFSGLQFPNYSSELNVNALELDDSALYLCASRADRVDEQYFGPGTRLTVT.

Of note for this clone: The sample carries other DNA sequences with the same CDR3. The V and J genes are TRBV5-6 and TRBJ2-7; D might be TRBD1 (7 bases). Trimming left V 3 bases short and J 2 bases short, with 12 bases between. This CDR3 comprises 14 residues. Per the germline V gene, CDR1 is SGHDT and CDR2 is YYEEEE. The CDR3 here is CASSWTGLPYEQYF. The CDR3, as DNA: TGTGCCAGCAGCTGGACAGGACTACCCTACGAGCAGTACTTC.

CDR3 residues: CASSLEDVRYGYTF. In DNA form, the CDR3 reads TGTGCCAGCAGCTTGGAGGACGTCCGCTATGGCTACACCTTC. The genes are TRBV5-4 and TRBJ1-2; D uncertain. Looked up from germline, CDR1 is SGHNT and CDR2 is YYREEE (reference sequence). The CDR3 sequence is 14 residues long. Trimming removed 0 bases at V and 4 bases at J, with 10 bases between.

V and J are TRBV27 and TRBJ2-5, with TRBD2 matching 14 bases. This CDR3 is built from 16 residues. The germline V gene has CDR1 MNHEY and CDR2 SMNVEV (reference sequence). The V and J ends lost 5 bases and 3 bases, in that order; junction bases with no gene match: 5. The chain's CDR3 is CASSHPGLAGEETQYF. The CDR3 bases are TGTGCCAGCAGTCATCCGGGACTAGCGGGAGAAGAGACCCAGTACTTC.

This sequence joins TRBV9 and TRBJ2-3; possible D gene TRBD2, 5 bases. V was shortened by 0 bases and J by 5 bases, with 10 bases between the two germline ends. The germline V gene has CDR1 SGDLS and CDR2 YYNGEE. CDR3 size: 14 residues. CDR3 DNA sequence: TGTGCCAGCAGCGTAGCGGACGGGAAAGATACGCAGTATTTT. This encodes CASSVADGKDTQYF. The whole variable domain, remainder taken from reference TRBV9 and TRBJ2-3, is DSGVTQTPKHLITATGQRVTLRCSPRSGDLSVYWYQQSLDQGLQFLIQYYNGEERAKGNILERFSAQQFPDLHSELNLSSLELGDSALYFCASSVADGKDTQYFGPGTRLTVL.

The chain links TRBV7-2 to TRBJ2-2, with D hard to call. This CDR3 spans 14 amino acids. The V and J ends lost 1 base and 4 bases respectively, with 7 bases between them. Germline V gene data show CDR1 as SGHTA and CDR2 as FQGNSA. The CDR3 spells CASSLVYRTGELFF. The CDR3 region has the DNA TGTGCCAGCAGCTTAGTTTACCGCACCGGGGAGCTGTTTTTT.

The CDR3 reads CASSERLWETQYF. In nucleotides, the CDR3 is TGCGCCAGCAGTGAGAGGCTGTGGGAGACCCAGTACTTC. The chain links TRBV10-1 to TRBJ2-5; no clear D gene. The V gene lost 2 bases and the J gene lost 5 bases, with 9 bases spanning the gap. The CDR3 is 13 amino acids. Germline CDR1 WNHNN, CDR2 SYGVQD (reference sequence).

J is TRBJ2-5 and V is TRBV5-4; TRBD2 aligns across 13 bases. The CDR3 loop spans 16 amino acids. V was pared by 4 bases and J by 5 bases, with 8 bases of the junction left unmatched. Germline lookup yields CDR1 SGHNT and CDR2 YYREEE (reference sequence). The CDR3 sequence: CASSLGLAGAEETQYF. CDR3 sequence (DNA): TGTGCCAGCAGCCTTGGACTAGCGGGAGCCGAGGAGACCCAGTACTTC.

This clone has a single count. This chain uses TRBV7-9 with TRBJ1-3; TRBD1 matches 12 bases. This CDR3 is 16 amino acids long. The germline gives CDR1 SEHNR, CDR2 FQNEAQ (reference sequence). With 5 bases clipped from V and 3 bases from J, the junction kept 5 bases outside the gene matches. The CDR3 is CASSPGTGGDGNTIYF. The CDR3 coding sequence is TGTGCCAGCAGCCCCGGGACAGGGGGCGATGGAAACACCATATATTTT.

This sequence joins TRBV19 and TRBJ2-1; D perhaps matches TRBD1 (6 bases). Trimming took 7 bases from V and 6 from J, leaving 16 bases between them. CDR3 length: 14 residues. Germline CDR1 reads LNHDA; CDR2 reads SQIVND (reference sequence). The CDR3 coding sequence is TGTGCCAGTACCCAACTTCTACAGGGCAATGAGCAGTTCTTC. Translation gives CASTQLLQGNEQFF.

The chain uses TRBV5-1 and TRBJ2-2, with no clear D. V was trimmed by 3 bases and J by 7 bases, leaving 4 bases between them. This CDR3 is 11 amino acids long. Looked up from germline, CDR1 is SGHRS and CDR2 is YFSETQ. The CDR3 bases are TGCGCCAGCAGCTGGGGCGGGGAGCTGTTTTTT. This codes for CASSWGGELFF.

V gene TRBV30 combines with J gene TRBJ1-1, with unresolved D. Germline V gene sequence: CDR1 GTSNPN, CDR2 SVGIG (reference sequence). The V end was cut by 4 bases, the J end by 0 bases, with 15 bases between. The CDR3 has 15 residues. The CDR3 sequence: CAWTAQAKMNTEAFF. The CDR3 DNA is TGTGCCTGGACGGCCCAGGCAAAAATGAACACTGAAGCTTTCTTT.

The chain carries TRBV19 and TRBJ1-2; D possibly corresponds to TRBD1 (6 bases). In germline, CDR1 is LNHDA, CDR2 SQIVND (reference sequence). CDR3 size: 15 residues. Trimming removed 3 bases at V and 8 bases at J, with 19 bases between. The CDR3 sequence is CASSIDPGGLSGYTF. The CDR3 region has the DNA TGTGCCAGTAGTATTGACCCGGGGGGCCTATCGGGCTACACCTTC.

V usage is TRBV7-6 and J usage is TRBJ1-3, with D hard to call. V was clipped by 5 bases and J by 4 bases, with 21 bases between them. There are 17 residues in the CDR3. Germline values: CDR1 SGHVS, CDR2 FNYEAQ. CDR3 in DNA: TGTGCCAGCAGCCCCCGAAACGACATCCTGGGGGGAAACACCATATATTTT. This codes for CASSPRNDILGGNTIYF. Drawing the rest from reference TRBV7-6 and TRBJ1-3, the complete variable domain is GAGVSQSPRYKVTKRGQDVALRCDPISGHVSLYWYRQALGQGPEFLTYFNYEAQQDKSGLPNDRFSAERPEGSISTLTIQRTEQRDSAMYRCASSPRNDILGGNTIYFGEGSWLTVV.

The chain joins TRBV28 to TRBJ1-2; D might be TRBD1 (6 bases). Germline V CDR1 and CDR2: MDHEN, SYDVKM. The length of the CDR3 is 12 residues. V lost 8 bases and J lost 4, with 11 bases in between. CDR3 protein: CASGGGVYGYTF. In DNA, the CDR3 is TGTGCCAGCGGAGGGGGGGTCTATGGCTACACCTTC.

The gene calls are TRBV4-2 and TRBJ1-2; D uncertain. CDR1 is LGHNA, CDR2 YNFKEQ, per germline. Trimming took 3 bases from V and 0 from J, leaving 8 bases between them. The CDR3 length is 14 residues. As DNA, the CDR3 is TGTGCCAGCAGCCAGTCCGTAGCTAACTATGGCTACACCTTC. Protein: CASSQSVANYGYTF.

The rearrangement uses TRBV18 and TRBJ1-5; maybe TRBD1 (5 bases). Looked up from germline, CDR1 is KGHSH and CDR2 is LQKENI. Trimming removed 4 bases from V and 3 bases from J, with 13 bases in between. CDR3 length: 15 residues. Here the CDR3 DNA reads TGTGCCAGCTCACTAGCCAGGGAGGTCAATCAGCCCCAGCATTTT. Its protein is CASSLAREVNQPQHF.

V is TRBV19 and J is TRBJ2-1; 8 nucleotides line up with TRBD2. The length of the CDR3 is 14 residues. V dropped 6 bases and J dropped 5; count of bases not matched to a gene: 6. Germline CDR1 reads LNHDA; CDR2 reads SQIVND (reference sequence). The CDR3 nucleotides are TGTGCCAGTAGCCCGGGACTAGACCACAATGAGCAGTTCTTC. This gives the protein CASSPGLDHNEQFF.